The sequence of this T cell receptor (beta chain) was determined in a study of regulatory T cells in long-lasting Graves disease (dated by TCRdb to the early 2020s). With respect to the entire study: To count as having persistent Graves' disease, a patient had to have received antithyroid drug treatment for over 5 years with TSH receptor autoantibodies remaining persistently positive. This study used TCR sequencing and RNA sequencing of peripheral blood to compare persistent Graves' disease patients against newly diagnosed Graves' disease patients. The study took place in China and was registered as a clinical trial. A total of 33 samples underwent TCR sequencing, from some 13 patients with persistent Graves' disease and some 20 patients with newly diagnosed Graves' disease. In the clinical cohort, patients with persistent Graves' disease had used antithyroid drugs for an average of around 10 years. What the study reported, not specific to this receptor: Peripheral blood alone was examined, since thyroid tissue, which constituted the primary lesion, could not be accessed. Compared with newly diagnosed patients, patients with persistent Graves' disease had lower TCR Shannon entropy and fewer highly expanded clones, which suggests clonal expansion. Only the TCR beta chain was sequenced and analyzed. Persistent disease showed preferential use of TRBV28, TRBJ1-2 and TRBJ2-5, whereas newly diagnosed disease favored TRBV20-1 and TRBJ2-1. The small sample size was acknowledged by the authors as a limitation that may reduce accuracy. Persistent patients shared more public clonotypes among themselves (over 2,500) than newly diagnosed patients did (nearly 1,000).

This clonotype showed up many times. Its antigen is unknown. No quality values exist for individual bases; no much larger clone is one base distant. Sample time point, as interpreted from the label and publication: persistent/refractory GD, antithyroid drugs over 5 years with positive TRAb. RNA was extracted from PBMCs in TRIzol for both TCR sequencing and RNA sequencing. Graves' disease was diagnosed according to American Thyroid Association guidelines. The patients came from an endocrinology department in Xi'an, China. From each patient, about 9.7 milliliters of peripheral blood was collected into an EDTA anticoagulant tube. Ficoll Paque Plus density gradient separation was used to isolate PBMCs, and no additional T cell sorting was done. An Agilent 2100 Bioanalyzer and agarose gel were used to assess RNA quality, and a NanoDrop 2000 was used to measure RNA concentration. The CDR3 covers 16 residues, taking in both the cysteine and the phenylalanine. The retained sequence is limited to the CDR3, 48 bases, with the frame set at the first base. As encoded in the germline V gene, CDR1 is SGHVS while CDR2 is FQNEAQ. Trimming accounts for 2 bases at V and 2 bases at J, while the number of junction bases matched to no gene is 5.

Libraries were built with multiplex PCR. Sequencing was performed on an Illumina HiSeq 4000. TCR beta libraries were built with iRepertoire HTBI primers and Arm-PCR amplification of CDR3 regions. Gel purification was performed on PCR products prior to sequencing. The source study handled its data this way. A total of 62 TRBV and 14 TRBJ segments were identified across samples and were used for gene usage analysis of CDR3 amino acid clonotypes. Filtered high-quality paired reads were merged into contigs using COPE and FqMerger. BLAST was used to align contigs to the IMGT TRBV, TRBD and TRBJ reference genes, and CDR3 was defined following IMGT. Any clonotype with a frequency above 0.1% was counted as a highly expanded clone. Repertoire diversity was measured by Shannon entropy, and V-J evenness by the Gini coefficient. Public clonotypes were defined as clonotypes shared by more than one individual. TCRdb trimmed the raw reads at Q25, called clones with MiXCR and kept productive beta chains. Duplicate CDR3 protein sequences are folded into a single record with the most common DNA and genes. TCRdb assigned the V and J calls; the authors' analysis was not used. This sample is represented by around 500,000 distinct CDR3 sequences; 20% of them were singletons. 6.5% to 8% of the sample is in the top ten clones.

This receptor was taken from a female donor with Graves disease. The sequences come from peripheral blood mononuclear cells (PBMCs), collected when the disease was refractory, from a patient treated with antithyroid drugs. This receptor chain uses TRBV7-8 and TRBJ2-5, with 10 central nucleotides matching TRBD2. Here the CDR3 is given as CASSLPGLATQETQYF. The DNA sequence is given as TGTGCCAGCAGCTTACCGGGACTAGCGACACAAGAGACCCAGTACTTC.